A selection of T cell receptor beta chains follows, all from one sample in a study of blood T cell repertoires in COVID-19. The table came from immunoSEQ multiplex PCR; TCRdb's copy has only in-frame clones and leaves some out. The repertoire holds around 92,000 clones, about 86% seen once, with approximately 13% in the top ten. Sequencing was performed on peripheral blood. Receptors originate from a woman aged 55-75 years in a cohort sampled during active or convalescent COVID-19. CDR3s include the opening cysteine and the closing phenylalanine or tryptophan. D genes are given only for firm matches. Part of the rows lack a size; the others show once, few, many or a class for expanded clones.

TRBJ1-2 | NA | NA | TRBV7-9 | TGTGCCAGCAGCTTAGCAGGGGATGGCTACACCTTC | CASSLAGDGYTF
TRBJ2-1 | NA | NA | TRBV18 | TGTGCCAGCTCCATCTCCAGCGGAAGTTACAATGAGCAGTTCTTC | CASSISSGSYNEQFF
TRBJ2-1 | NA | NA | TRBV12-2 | TGTGCAATGGACAGGAGCTCCTACAATGAGCAGTTCTTC | CAMDRSSYNEQFF
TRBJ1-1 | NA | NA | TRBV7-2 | TGTGCCAGCAGCTTCCCCTACGCGGGGGGAGGTGCTTTCTTT | CASSFPYAGGGAFF
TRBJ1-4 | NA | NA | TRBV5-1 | TGCGCCAGCAGCTCCGCGGGGGGCACCCAGGCAGTTGAAAAACTGTTTTTT | CASSSAGGTQAVEKLFF
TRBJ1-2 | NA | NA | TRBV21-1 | TGTGCCAGCACCCTAGGGGCGGAAGCTAACTATGGCTACACCTTC | CASTLGAEANYGYTF
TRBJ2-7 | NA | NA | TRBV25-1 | TGTGCCAGCAGTGATATGAGGGCAACCTACGAGCAGTACTTC | CASSDMRATYEQYF
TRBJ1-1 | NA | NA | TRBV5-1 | TGCGCCAGCGCGGCAGAAACTAACACTGAAGCTTTCTTT | CASAAETNTEAFF
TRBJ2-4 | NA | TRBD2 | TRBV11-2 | TGTGCCAGCAGCTCACCCTTATGGGAGGGCCAATACATTCAGTACTTC | CASSSPLWEGQYIQYF
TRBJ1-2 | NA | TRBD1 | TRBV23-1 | TGCGCCAGCAGTCAATCGTGGAAACAGGGGGATAACTATGGCTACACCTTC | CASSQSWKQGDNYGYTF
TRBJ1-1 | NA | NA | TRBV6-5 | TGTGCCAGCAGTCCACAGGTGGAAACCTTCTTT | CASSPQVETFF
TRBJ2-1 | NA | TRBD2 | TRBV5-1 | TGCGCCAGCAGTTCCCTACTAGCGGGGGTTTTGGATGAGCAGTTCTTC | CASSSLLAGVLDEQFF
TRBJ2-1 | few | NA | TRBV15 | TGTGCCATCTGCGACGGGTTTGACAATGAGCAGTTCTTC | CAICDGFDNEQFF
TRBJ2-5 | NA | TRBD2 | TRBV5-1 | TGCGCCAGCAGCCTACTTACTAGCGGGATTGGGCAAGAGACCCAGTACTTC | CASSLLTSGIGQETQYF
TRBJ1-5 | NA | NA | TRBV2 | TGTGCCAGCAGTGAAGCGGGGGCAGCTCAGCCCCAGCATTTT | CASSEAGAAQPQHF
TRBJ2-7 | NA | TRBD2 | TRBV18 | TGTGCCAGCTCACCACCGGGAGGGTCCCCACAGAGGGAGCAGTACTTC | CASSPPGGSPQREQYF
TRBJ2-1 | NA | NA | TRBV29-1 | TGCAGCGTTGCTAGCGCCTTCTCCTACAATGAGCAGTTCTTC | CSVASAFSYNEQFF
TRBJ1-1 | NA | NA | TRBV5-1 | TGCGCCAGCAGCGTGAACGGGGGACCAAACACTGAAGCTTTCTTT | CASSVNGGPNTEAFF
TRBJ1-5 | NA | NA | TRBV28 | TGTGCCAGCAGTCCTCTGCTATCAGGTTTCGGCAATCAGCCCCAGCATTTT | CASSPLLSGFGNQPQHF
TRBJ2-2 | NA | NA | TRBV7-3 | TGTGCCAGCAGTCGCGACAGGATGGACACCGGGGAGCTGTTTTTT | CASSRDRMDTGELFF
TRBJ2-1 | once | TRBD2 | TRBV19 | TGTGCCAGTAGGAAATCCGGGACTAGCGCCTCGAGCTCCTACAATGAGCAGTTCTTC | CASRKSGTSASSSYNEQFF
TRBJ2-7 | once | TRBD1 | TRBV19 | TGTGCCAGTAGTAATCGACAGGGATCGAGCTCCTACGAGCAGTACTTC | CASSNRQGSSSYEQYF
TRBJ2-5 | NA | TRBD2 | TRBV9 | TGTGCCAGCAGCGTACAAGCGGGAGCGGCGGGAGAGACCCAGTACTTC | CASSVQAGAAGETQYF
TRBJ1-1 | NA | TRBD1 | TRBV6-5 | TGTGCCAGCAGGTCGACAGGGAGCCAAACTGAAGCTTTCTTT | CASRSTGSQTEAFF
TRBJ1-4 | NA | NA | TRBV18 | TGTGCCAGCTCACCACCGTCCAGGCCTAATGAAAAACTGTTTTTT | CASSPPSRPNEKLFF